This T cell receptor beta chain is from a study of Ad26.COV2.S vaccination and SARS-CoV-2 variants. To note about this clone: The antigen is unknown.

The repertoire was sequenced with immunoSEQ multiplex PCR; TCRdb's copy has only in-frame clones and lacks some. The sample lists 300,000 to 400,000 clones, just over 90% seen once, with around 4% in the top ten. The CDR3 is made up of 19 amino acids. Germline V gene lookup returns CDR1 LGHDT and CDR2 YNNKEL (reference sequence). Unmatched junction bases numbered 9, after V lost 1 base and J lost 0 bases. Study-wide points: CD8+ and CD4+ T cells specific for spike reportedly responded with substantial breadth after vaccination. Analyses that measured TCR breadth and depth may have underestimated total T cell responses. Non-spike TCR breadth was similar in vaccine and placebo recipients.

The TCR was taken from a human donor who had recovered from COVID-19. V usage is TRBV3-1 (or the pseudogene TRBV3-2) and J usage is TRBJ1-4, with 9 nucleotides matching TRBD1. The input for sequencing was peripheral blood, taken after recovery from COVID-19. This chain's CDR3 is CASSQGLDRGFSTNEKLFF. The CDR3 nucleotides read TGTGCCAGCAGCCAAGGTCTGGACAGGGGTTTTTCAACTAATGAAAAACTGTTTTTT.